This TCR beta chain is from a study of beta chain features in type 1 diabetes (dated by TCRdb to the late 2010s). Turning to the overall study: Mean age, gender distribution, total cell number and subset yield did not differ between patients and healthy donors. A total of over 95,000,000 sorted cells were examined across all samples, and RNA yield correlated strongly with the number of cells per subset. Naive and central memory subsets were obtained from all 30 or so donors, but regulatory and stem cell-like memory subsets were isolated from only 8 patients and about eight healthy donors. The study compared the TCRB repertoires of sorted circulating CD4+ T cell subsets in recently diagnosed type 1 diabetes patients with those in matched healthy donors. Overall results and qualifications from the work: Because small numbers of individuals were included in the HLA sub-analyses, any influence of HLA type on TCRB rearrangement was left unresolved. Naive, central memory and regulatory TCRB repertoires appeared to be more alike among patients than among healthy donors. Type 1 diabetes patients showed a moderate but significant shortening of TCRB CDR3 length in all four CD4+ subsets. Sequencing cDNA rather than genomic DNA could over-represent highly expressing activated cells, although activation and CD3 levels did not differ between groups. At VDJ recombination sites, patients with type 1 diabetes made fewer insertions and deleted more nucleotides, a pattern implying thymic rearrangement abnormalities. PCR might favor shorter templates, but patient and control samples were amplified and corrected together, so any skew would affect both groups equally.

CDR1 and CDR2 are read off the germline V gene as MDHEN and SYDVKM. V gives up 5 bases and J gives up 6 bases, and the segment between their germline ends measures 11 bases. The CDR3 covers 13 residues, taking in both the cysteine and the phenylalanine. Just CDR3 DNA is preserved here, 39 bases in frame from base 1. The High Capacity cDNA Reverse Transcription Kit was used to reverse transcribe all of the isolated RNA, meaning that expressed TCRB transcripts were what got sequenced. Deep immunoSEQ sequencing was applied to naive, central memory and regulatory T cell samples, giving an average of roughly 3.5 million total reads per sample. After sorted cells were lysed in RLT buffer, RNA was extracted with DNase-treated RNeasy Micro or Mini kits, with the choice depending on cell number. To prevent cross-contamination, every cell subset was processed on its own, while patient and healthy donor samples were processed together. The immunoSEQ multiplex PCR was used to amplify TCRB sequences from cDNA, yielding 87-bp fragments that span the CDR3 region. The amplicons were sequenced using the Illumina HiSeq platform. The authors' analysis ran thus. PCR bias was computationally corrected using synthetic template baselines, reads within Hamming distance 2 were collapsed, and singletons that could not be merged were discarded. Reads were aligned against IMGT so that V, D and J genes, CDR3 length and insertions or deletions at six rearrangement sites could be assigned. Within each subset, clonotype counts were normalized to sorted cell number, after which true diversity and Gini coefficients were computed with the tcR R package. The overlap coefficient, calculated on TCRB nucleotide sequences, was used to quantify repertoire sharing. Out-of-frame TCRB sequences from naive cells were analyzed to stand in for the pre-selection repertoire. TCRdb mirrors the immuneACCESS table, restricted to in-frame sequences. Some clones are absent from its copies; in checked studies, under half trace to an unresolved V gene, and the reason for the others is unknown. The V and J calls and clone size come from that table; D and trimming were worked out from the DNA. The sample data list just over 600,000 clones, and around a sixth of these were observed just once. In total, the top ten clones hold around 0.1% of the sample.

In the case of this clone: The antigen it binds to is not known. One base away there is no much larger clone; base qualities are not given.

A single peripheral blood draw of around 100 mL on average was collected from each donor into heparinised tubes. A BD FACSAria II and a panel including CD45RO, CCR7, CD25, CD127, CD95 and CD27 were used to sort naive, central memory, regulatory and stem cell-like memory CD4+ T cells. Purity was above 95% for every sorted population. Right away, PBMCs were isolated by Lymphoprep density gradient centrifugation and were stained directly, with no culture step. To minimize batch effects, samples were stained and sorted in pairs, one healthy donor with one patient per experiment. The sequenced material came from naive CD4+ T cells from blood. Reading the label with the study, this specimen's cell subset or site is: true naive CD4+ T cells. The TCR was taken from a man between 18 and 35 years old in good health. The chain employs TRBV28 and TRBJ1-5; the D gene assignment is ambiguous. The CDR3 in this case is CASSPPGSQPQHF. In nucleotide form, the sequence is TGTGCCAGCAGTCCTCCGGGGAGTCAGCCCCAGCATTTT.